Below are 3 T cell receptor beta chains sequenced from a single sample in a study of blood T cell repertoires in COVID-19. The method was immunoSEQ multiplex PCR; TCRdb's version includes in-frame clones alone and lacks a portion of them. The sample shows some 290,000 clones, 90% of them seen only once. Sequenced: PBMCs or T cells enriched from blood (not recorded which). Source of these receptors: a woman younger than 45 who had been exposed to COVID-19.

The chain has TRBV6-5 and TRBJ1-4, with 8 bases matching TRBD1. The CDR3 has 14 amino acids. Germline-derived CDR1 and CDR2 are MNHEY and SVGAGI. V lost 5 bases and J lost 5; bases outside the gene matches: 4. CDR3 sequence (DNA): TGTGCCAGCAGTCGACAGGGGTTCAATGAAAAACTGTTTTTT. It is translated as CASSRQGFNEKLFF.

Only a few counts were recorded for this clone. V gene TRBV6-5 combines with J gene TRBJ1-5, with 8 bases matching TRBD1. Germline V gene sequence: CDR1 MNHEY, CDR2 SVGAGI. The CDR3 has 13 amino acids. After removal of 6 bases from V and 6 bases from J, the junction contained 4 bases not matched to a gene. The CDR3: CASRRQGSQPQHF. The CDR3, as DNA: TGTGCCAGCAGGAGACAGGGGTCTCAGCCCCAGCATTTT.

The CDR3 loop reads CASSQPTASSYGYTF. The CDR3 DNA follows: TGCGCCAGCAGCCAACCGACAGCATCTAGCTATGGCTACACCTTC. This chain joins TRBV4-1 and TRBJ1-2; a possible D gene is TRBD1 (5 bases). The V gene lost 2 bases and the J gene lost 4 bases, with 14 bases spanning the gap. CDR1 MGHRA and CDR2 YSYEKL come from the germline V gene. This CDR3 has 15 residues.